The rows below give T cell receptor beta chains drawn from one sample of a study of cytomegalovirus exposure and HLA in healthy donors. Profiled with immunoSEQ multiplex PCR; TCRdb holds only in-frame clones, not every one. The table lists about 120,000 clones, about 89% of them singletons. Sequences were obtained from PBMCs. The receptor source for this set is a young woman in good health and CMV-seronegative. The CDR3 runs from the conserved cysteine through the conserved F or W. The D gene is left open where the match is weak. Part of the rows lack a size; the others show once, few, many or a class for expanded clones.

d_call: .; j_call: TRBJ2-5; v_call: TRBV15; clone_size: .; cdr3_aa: CATSRVYEATGETQYF; cdr3_nt: TGTGCCACCAGCAGAGTGTACGAGGCCACAGGGGAGACCCAGTACTTC
d_call: TRBD2; j_call: TRBJ2-7; v_call: TRBV7-9; clone_size: .; cdr3_aa: CASSYLAGALSYEQYF; cdr3_nt: TGTGCCAGCAGCTACCTAGCGGGAGCACTTTCCTACGAGCAGTACTTC
d_call: TRBD1; j_call: TRBJ1-5; v_call: TRBV4-1; clone_size: .; cdr3_aa: CASSQTGQGGQPQHF; cdr3_nt: TGCGCCAGCAGCCAAACCGGACAGGGCGGACAGCCCCAGCATTTT
d_call: .; j_call: TRBJ1-4; v_call: TRBV1; clone_size: .; cdr3_aa: CTSSHETGPPTNEKLFF; cdr3_nt: TGCACCAGCAGCCATGAGACAGGGCCCCCAACTAATGAAAAACTGTTTTTT
d_call: .; j_call: TRBJ2-7; v_call: TRBV2; clone_size: .; cdr3_aa: CASVWRGGDYEQYF; cdr3_nt: TGTGCCAGCGTATGGCGCGGAGGAGATTACGAGCAGTACTTC
d_call: .; j_call: TRBJ2-2; v_call: TRBV9; clone_size: .; cdr3_aa: CASSVGLGRAGELFF; cdr3_nt: TGTGCCAGCAGCGTAGGACTAGGAAGAGCCGGGGAGCTGTTTTTT
d_call: TRBD2; j_call: TRBJ2-3; v_call: TRBV11-3; clone_size: .; cdr3_aa: CASSLGGGSPDTQYF; cdr3_nt: TGTGCCAGCAGCTTAGGGGGCGGGAGCCCAGATACGCAGTATTTT
d_call: .; j_call: TRBJ2-7; v_call: TRBV10-3; clone_size: .; cdr3_aa: CAISESKVSREHEQYF; cdr3_nt: TGTGCCATCAGTGAGTCGAAGGTCTCGCGGGAACACGAGCAGTACTTC
d_call: .; j_call: TRBJ1-1; v_call: TRBV19; clone_size: .; cdr3_aa: CASTSLLNTEAFF; cdr3_nt: TGTGCCAGTACTTCACTCCTGAACACTGAAGCTTTCTTT
d_call: .; j_call: TRBJ2-1; v_call: TRBV30; clone_size: .; cdr3_aa: CACNAEGSYNEQFF; cdr3_nt: TGTGCCTGTAACGCTGAGGGCTCCTACAATGAGCAGTTCTTC
d_call: TRBD2; j_call: TRBJ2-7; v_call: TRBV5-4; clone_size: .; cdr3_aa: CASSLRLAGVEQYF; cdr3_nt: TGTGCCAGCAGCTTGCGGCTAGCGGGAGTGGAGCAGTACTTC
d_call: TRBD2; j_call: TRBJ2-1; v_call: TRBV10-3; clone_size: .; cdr3_aa: CAIKDKGLAGDNEQFF; cdr3_nt: TGTGCCATCAAAGATAAGGGACTAGCGGGGGACAATGAGCAGTTCTTC
d_call: TRBD1; j_call: TRBJ2-1; v_call: TRBV5-1; clone_size: .; cdr3_aa: CASSTTNRGWEQFF; cdr3_nt: TGCGCCAGCAGCACCACCAACAGGGGATGGGAGCAGTTCTTC
d_call: .; j_call: TRBJ2-7; v_call: TRBV2; clone_size: .; cdr3_aa: CASIPLWAASYEQYF; cdr3_nt: TGTGCCAGCATTCCATTATGGGCCGCCTCCTACGAGCAGTACTTC
d_call: TRBD1; j_call: TRBJ1-1; v_call: TRBV6-5; clone_size: .; cdr3_aa: CASSTSTGGTEAFF; cdr3_nt: TGTGCCAGCAGTACTTCCACAGGGGGCACTGAAGCTTTCTTT
d_call: TRBD2; j_call: TRBJ2-1; v_call: TRBV2; clone_size: .; cdr3_aa: CASSEQGTSGNEQFF; cdr3_nt: TGTGCCAGCAGTGAGCAGGGGACTAGCGGTAATGAGCAGTTCTTC
d_call: .; j_call: TRBJ2-7; v_call: TRBV6-1; clone_size: .; cdr3_aa: CASSEAGWYEQYF; cdr3_nt: TGTGCCAGCAGTGAAGCGGGCTGGTACGAGCAGTACTTC
d_call: .; j_call: TRBJ1-5; v_call: TRBV28; clone_size: .; cdr3_aa: CASSAGWQPQHF; cdr3_nt: TGTGCCAGCAGTGCAGGGTGGCAGCCCCAGCATTTT
d_call: .; j_call: TRBJ2-3; v_call: TRBV18; clone_size: .; cdr3_aa: CASSPSESTDTQYF; cdr3_nt: TGTGCCAGCTCACCGTCTGAGAGCACAGATACGCAGTATTTT
d_call: TRBD1; j_call: TRBJ2-5; v_call: TRBV27; clone_size: .; cdr3_aa: CASSWTGQQETQYF; cdr3_nt: TGTGCCAGCAGTTGGACAGGGCAACAAGAGACCCAGTACTTC
d_call: .; j_call: TRBJ1-1; v_call: TRBV28; clone_size: few; cdr3_aa: CASRDRDTEAFF; cdr3_nt: TGTGCCAGCCGGGATCGGGACACTGAAGCTTTCTTT
d_call: TRBD2; j_call: TRBJ2-3; v_call: TRBV5-1; clone_size: .; cdr3_aa: CASSEGLAASTDTQYF; cdr3_nt: TGCGCCAGCAGCGAGGGACTAGCGGCTAGCACAGATACGCAGTATTTT
d_call: TRBD2; j_call: TRBJ2-3; v_call: TRBV7-6; clone_size: .; cdr3_aa: CASSLLAGAQDTQYF; cdr3_nt: TGTGCCAGCAGCCTACTAGCGGGCGCGCAAGATACGCAGTATTTT
d_call: .; j_call: TRBJ2-7; v_call: TRBV10-1; clone_size: .; cdr3_aa: CASSESGWAGEQYF; cdr3_nt: TGCGCCAGCAGTGAGTCAGGATGGGCGGGCGAGCAGTACTTC
d_call: .; j_call: TRBJ2-5; v_call: TRBV13; clone_size: .; cdr3_aa: CASSPRGGETQYF; cdr3_nt: TGTGCCAGCAGCCCACGAGGGGGTGAGACCCAGTACTTC
d_call: TRBD1; j_call: TRBJ2-7; v_call: TRBV11-3; clone_size: .; cdr3_aa: CASSSVGPGTANYEQYF; cdr3_nt: TGTGCCAGCAGCTCGGTAGGACCCGGGACAGCTAACTACGAGCAGTACTTC
d_call: .; j_call: TRBJ2-5; v_call: TRBV5-1; clone_size: .; cdr3_aa: CASSLEAGRRGETQYF; cdr3_nt: TGCGCCAGCAGCTTGGAGGCAGGGAGGCGTGGAGAGACCCAGTACTTC
d_call: .; j_call: TRBJ2-5; v_call: TRBV7-9; clone_size: once; cdr3_aa: CASSLARRSEETQYF; cdr3_nt: TGTGCCAGCAGCTTGGCGCGCAGGTCTGAGGAGACCCAGTACTTC
d_call: TRBD2; j_call: TRBJ2-1; v_call: TRBV2; clone_size: once; cdr3_aa: CASSWLAADNEQFF; cdr3_nt: TGTGCCAGCAGTTGGCTAGCGGCGGACAATGAGCAGTTCTTC
d_call: .; j_call: TRBJ2-7; v_call: TRBV10-3; clone_size: .; cdr3_aa: CAIGLRGSEQYF; cdr3_nt: TGTGCCATCGGGCTCAGGGGATCCGAGCAGTACTTC
d_call: TRBD2; j_call: TRBJ2-7; v_call: TRBV10-3; clone_size: .; cdr3_aa: CAISTRTSGIYEQYF; cdr3_nt: TGTGCCATCAGTACTAGGACTAGCGGGATATACGAGCAGTACTTC
d_call: .; j_call: TRBJ1-1; v_call: TRBV28; clone_size: .; cdr3_aa: CASSFSTEAFF; cdr3_nt: TGTGCCAGCAGTTTCTCCACTGAAGCTTTCTTT
d_call: .; j_call: TRBJ2-7; v_call: TRBV28; clone_size: .; cdr3_aa: CASRGRRVTYEQYF; cdr3_nt: TGTGCCAGCAGGGGTCGGAGGGTGACCTACGAGCAGTACTTC
d_call: TRBD1; j_call: TRBJ1-4; v_call: TRBV6-5; clone_size: once; cdr3_aa: CASSGQGRYGEKLFF; cdr3_nt: TGTGCCAGCAGTGGACAGGGGAGATACGGTGAAAAACTGTTTTTT
d_call: TRBD2; j_call: TRBJ2-3; v_call: TRBV30; clone_size: .; cdr3_aa: CAWSVGTSGSTDTQYF; cdr3_nt: TGTGCCTGGAGTGTGGGGACTAGCGGAAGCACAGATACGCAGTATTTT
d_call: TRBD1; j_call: TRBJ2-7; v_call: TRBV18; clone_size: few; cdr3_aa: CASSPTGGSYEQYF; cdr3_nt: TGTGCCAGCTCTCCGACAGGGGGCTCCTACGAGCAGTACTTC
d_call: .; j_call: TRBJ2-1; v_call: TRBV13; clone_size: .; cdr3_aa: CASSLVNGEQFF; cdr3_nt: TGTGCCAGCAGCTTAGTTAACGGGGAGCAGTTCTTC
d_call: .; j_call: TRBJ2-1; v_call: TRBV11-3; clone_size: .; cdr3_aa: CASSLDGLAEQFF; cdr3_nt: TGTGCCAGCAGCTTAGACGGGCTAGCGGAGCAGTTCTTC
d_call: .; j_call: TRBJ2-1; v_call: TRBV27; clone_size: .; cdr3_aa: CASSFYGNNEQFF; cdr3_nt: TGTGCCAGCAGTTTTTACGGGAACAATGAGCAGTTCTTC
d_call: TRBD1; j_call: TRBJ2-1; v_call: TRBV6-1; clone_size: .; cdr3_aa: CATLPNRGSYNEQFF; cdr3_nt: TGTGCCACCCTACCTAACAGGGGGTCCTACAATGAGCAGTTCTTC
d_call: .; j_call: TRBJ1-3; v_call: TRBV10-3; clone_size: .; cdr3_aa: CAIRHNYSDWDSGNTIYF; cdr3_nt: TGTGCCATCAGGCATAACTATTCGGACTGGGACTCTGGAAACACCATATATTTT
d_call: .; j_call: TRBJ2-3; v_call: TRBV4-1; clone_size: .; cdr3_aa: CASSQGLVRRPNLDTQYF; cdr3_nt: TGCGCCAGCAGCCAAGGGCTTGTGAGGAGGCCAAATCTGGATACGCAGTATTTT
d_call: .; j_call: TRBJ2-7; v_call: TRBV7-9; clone_size: .; cdr3_aa: CASSLGGGHEVEQYF; cdr3_nt: TGTGCCAGCAGCTTAGGCGGAGGGCACGAGGTGGAGCAGTACTTC